The clone carrying this T cell receptor (beta chain) was seen once. Its cognate antigen is unknown. The data originate from a study of PD-1 blockade in classical Hodgkin lymphoma. Repertoires were generated with immunoSEQ multiplex PCR, while TCRdb's copy carries only in-frame clones and drops some. The table shows around 50,000 clones, with about three quarters occurring only once. Germline lookup yields CDR1 LGHNA and CDR2 YSLEER. Unmatched junction bases numbered 8, after V lost 3 bases and J lost 1 base. CDR3 size: 17 residues. Time point described: cycle 4 day 1 (C4D1), after more than five weeks of nivolumab. Each patient's relapse followed autologous stem cell transplantation, and brentuximab vedotin exposure varied. Responses achieved at best were complete response, partial response or progressive disease. The study's findings and limits: A significant rise in TCR diversity was seen by C4D1 for CD4+ cells but not for CD8+ cells. Healthy donors were reported to have higher baseline TCR diversity than newly diagnosed patients. Newly diagnosed and completely responding patients shared comparable baseline diversity.

The material sequenced was peripheral blood mononuclear cells (PBMCs), taken before the fourth cycle of nivolumab. This chain connects TRBV4-3 to TRBJ2-3, with TRBD2 identical over 9 bases. This receptor was taken from a human donor with classical Hodgkin lymphoma. CDR3 bases: TGCGCCAGCAGCCATGTAGCGGGAGATGGTCGCACAGATACGCAGTATTTT. Translated: CASSHVAGDGRTDTQYF.